Listed below are T cell receptor beta chains from one sample, sequenced in a study of shared clonotypes between healthy human individuals. Sequencing used immunoSEQ multiplex PCR; TCRdb keeps in-frame clones, though not all of them. The data show about 1.5 million clones, with nearly 99% seen just once and roughly 0.45% held by the top ten. What was sequenced was naive CD4+ T cells sorted from blood. Receptor source: a young man in good health. Each CDR3 is given with its conserved first and last residue. D genes are given only for firm matches.

v_gene	j_gene	d_gene	CDR3nt	CDR3aa
TRBV7-2	TRBJ2-1	-	TGTGCCAGCAGCTTAGGCGGGGCCTCCTACAATGAGCAGTTCTTC	CASSLGGASYNEQFF
TRBV6-1	TRBJ2-7	-	TGTGCCAGCAGTGAACCGACGGGACGCTACGAGCAGTACTTC	CASSEPTGRYEQYF
TRBV2	TRBJ2-7	-	TGTGCCAGCAGTGATTTGAAGGGAATCTACGCCGAGCAGTACTTC	CASSDLKGIYAEQYF
TRBV5-4	TRBJ2-3	TRBD2	TGTGCCAGCAGCTCGGGTAGCGGGAGCACAGATACGCAGTATTTT	CASSSGSGSTDTQYF
TRBV7-2	TRBJ2-5	TRBD2	TGTGCCAGCAGCTCCCCGTGGCTAGCGGGAGCGGGGCAAGAGACCCAGTACTTC	CASSSPWLAGAGQETQYF
TRBV28	TRBJ2-7	-	TGTGCCAGCAGTTTCAGGGAGCGCGAGCAGTACTTC	CASSFREREQYF
TRBV28	TRBJ1-1	TRBD1	TGTGCCAGCACCCGGGACAGGGTTACTGAAGCTTTCTTT	CASTRDRVTEAFF
TRBV10-2	TRBJ2-2	TRBD2	TGCGCCAGCAGTATCCCCCGGGTAGCGGGGTACGGGGAGCTGTTTTTT	CASSIPRVAGYGELFF
TRBV2	TRBJ2-3	TRBD2	TGTGCCAGCAGGGCGGGAGGGCGCACAGATACGCAGTATTTT	CASRAGGRTDTQYF
TRBV19	TRBJ2-3	-	TGTGCCAGTAGCCCCTCAGGGGCCACAGATACGCAGTATTTT	CASSPSGATDTQYF
TRBV7-8	TRBJ1-1	-	TGTGCCAGCAGCGTCCAGCTGGGGGCAGTAGGTACTGAAGCTTTCTTT	CASSVQLGAVGTEAFF